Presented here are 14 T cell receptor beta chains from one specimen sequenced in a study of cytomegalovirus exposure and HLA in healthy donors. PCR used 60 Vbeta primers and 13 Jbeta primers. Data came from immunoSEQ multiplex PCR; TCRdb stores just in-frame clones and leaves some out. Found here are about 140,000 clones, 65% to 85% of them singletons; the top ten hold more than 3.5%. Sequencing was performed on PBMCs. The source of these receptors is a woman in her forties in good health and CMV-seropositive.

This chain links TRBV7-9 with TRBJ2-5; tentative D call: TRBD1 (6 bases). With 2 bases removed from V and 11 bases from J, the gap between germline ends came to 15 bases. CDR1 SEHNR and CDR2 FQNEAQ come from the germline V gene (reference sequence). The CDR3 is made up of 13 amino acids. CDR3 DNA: TGTGCCAGCAGCTTAAGGACAGACGGGGAGCAGTACTTC. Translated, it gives CASSLRTDGEQYF.

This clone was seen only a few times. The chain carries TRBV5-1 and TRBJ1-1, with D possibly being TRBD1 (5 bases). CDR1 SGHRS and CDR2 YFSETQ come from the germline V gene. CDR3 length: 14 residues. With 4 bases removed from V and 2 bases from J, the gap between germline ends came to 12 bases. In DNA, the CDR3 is TGCGCCAGCAGCCCGGGTTGGGGCAACACTGAAGCTTTCTTT. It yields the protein CASSPGWGNTEAFF.

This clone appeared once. The CDR3 sequence: CASSLAHRGAAHYEQYF. CDR3 DNA: TGTGCCAGCAGCTTAGCGCACCGGGGTGCGGCCCACTACGAGCAGTACTTC. The rearrangement links TRBV11-1 to TRBJ2-7, with D possibly being TRBD2 (5 bases). V lost 0 bases and J 3 bases, leaving 18 bases between the germline ends. CDR3 size: 17 residues. CDR1 SGHAT and CDR2 FQDESV come from the germline V gene (reference sequence).

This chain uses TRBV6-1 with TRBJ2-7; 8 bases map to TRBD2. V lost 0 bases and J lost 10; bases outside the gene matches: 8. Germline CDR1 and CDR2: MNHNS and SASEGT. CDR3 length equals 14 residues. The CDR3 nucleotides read TGTGCCAGCAGTGAAGCAAGCGGGAGAGGTGGACAGTACTTC. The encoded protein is CASSEASGRGGQYF.

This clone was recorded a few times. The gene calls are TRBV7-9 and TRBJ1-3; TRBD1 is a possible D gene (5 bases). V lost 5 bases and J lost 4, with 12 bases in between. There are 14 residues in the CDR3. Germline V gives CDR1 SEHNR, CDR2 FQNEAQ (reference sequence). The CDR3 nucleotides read TGTGCCAGCAGCGCCGACAGTTTGGGAAACACCATATATTTT. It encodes CASSADSLGNTIYF. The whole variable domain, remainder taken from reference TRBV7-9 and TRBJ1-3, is DTGVSQNPRHKITKRGQNVTFRCDPISEHNRLYWYRQTLGQGPEFLTYFQNEAQLEKSRLLSDRFSAERPKGSFSTLEIQRTEQGDSAMYLCASSADSLGNTIYFGEGSWLTVV.

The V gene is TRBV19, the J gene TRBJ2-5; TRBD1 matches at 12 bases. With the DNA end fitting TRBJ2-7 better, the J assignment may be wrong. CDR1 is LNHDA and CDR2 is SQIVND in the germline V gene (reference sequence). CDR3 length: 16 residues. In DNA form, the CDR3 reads TGTGCCAGTAGTACCAAAGGGACAGGGGGCACCTACGAGCAGTACTTC. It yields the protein CASSTKGTGGTYEQYF.

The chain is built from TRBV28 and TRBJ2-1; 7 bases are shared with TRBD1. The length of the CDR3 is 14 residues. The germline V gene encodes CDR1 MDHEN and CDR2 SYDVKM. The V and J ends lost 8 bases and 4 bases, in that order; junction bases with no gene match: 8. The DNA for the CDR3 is TGTGCCAGCCGACAGGGATGGATATACAATGAGCAGTTCTTC. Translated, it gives CASRQGWIYNEQFF. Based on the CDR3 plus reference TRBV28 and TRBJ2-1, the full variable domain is DVKVTQSSRYLVKRTGEKVFLECVQDMDHENMFWYRQDPGLGLRLIYFSYDVKMKEKGDIPEGYSVSREKKERFSLILESASTNQTSMYLCASRQGWIYNEQFFGPGTRLTVL.

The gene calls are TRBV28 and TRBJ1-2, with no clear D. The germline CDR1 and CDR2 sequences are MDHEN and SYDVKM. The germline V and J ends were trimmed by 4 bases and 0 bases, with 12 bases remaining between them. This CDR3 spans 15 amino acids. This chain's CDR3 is CASSWTWEANYGYTF. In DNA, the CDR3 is TGTGCCAGCAGTTGGACGTGGGAGGCTAACTATGGCTACACCTTC.

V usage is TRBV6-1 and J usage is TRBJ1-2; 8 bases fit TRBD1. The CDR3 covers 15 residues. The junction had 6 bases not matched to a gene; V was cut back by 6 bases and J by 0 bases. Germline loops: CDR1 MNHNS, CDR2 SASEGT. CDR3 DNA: TGTGCCAGCAGAGGACAGGGTCTAGCTAACTATGGCTACACCTTC. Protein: CASRGQGLANYGYTF.

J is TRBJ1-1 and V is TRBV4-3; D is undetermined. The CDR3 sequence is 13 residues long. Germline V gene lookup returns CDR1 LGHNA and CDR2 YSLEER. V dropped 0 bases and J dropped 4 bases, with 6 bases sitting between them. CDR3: CASSQDRSTEAFF. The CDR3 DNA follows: TGCGCCAGCAGCCAAGATCGGAGCACTGAAGCTTTCTTT.

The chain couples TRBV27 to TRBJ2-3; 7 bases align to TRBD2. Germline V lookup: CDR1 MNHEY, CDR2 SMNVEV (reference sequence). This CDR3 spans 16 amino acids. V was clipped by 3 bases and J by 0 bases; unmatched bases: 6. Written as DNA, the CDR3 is TGTGCCAGCAGTTTTGAGGCGGGGGTTAGCACAGATACGCAGTATTTT. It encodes CASSFEAGVSTDTQYF.

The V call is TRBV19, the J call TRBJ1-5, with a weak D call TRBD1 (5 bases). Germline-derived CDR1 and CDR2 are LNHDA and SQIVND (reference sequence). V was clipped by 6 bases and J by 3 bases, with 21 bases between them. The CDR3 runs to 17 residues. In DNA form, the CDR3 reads TGTGCCAGTAGGAGAAACTACGGTGACAGTTCCAATCAGCCCCAGCATTTT. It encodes CASRRNYGDSSNQPQHF.

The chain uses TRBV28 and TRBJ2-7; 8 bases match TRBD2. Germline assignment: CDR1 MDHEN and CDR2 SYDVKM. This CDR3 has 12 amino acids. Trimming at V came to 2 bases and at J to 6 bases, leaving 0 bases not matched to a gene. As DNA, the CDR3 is TGTGCCAGCAGTTTAACTAGCGGCGAGCAGTACTTC. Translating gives CASSLTSGEQYF.

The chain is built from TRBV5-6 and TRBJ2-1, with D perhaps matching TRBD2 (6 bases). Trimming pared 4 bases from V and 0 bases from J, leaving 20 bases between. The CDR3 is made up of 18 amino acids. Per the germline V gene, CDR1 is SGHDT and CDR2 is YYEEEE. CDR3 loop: CASSRPYSGSSSYNEQFF. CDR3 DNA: TGTGCCAGCAGCCGACCTTACAGCGGGTCAAGCTCCTACAATGAGCAGTTCTTC.